The 19 T cell receptor beta chains presented below share a single source sample, sequenced in a study of T cells in women clearing cervical HPV infection (dated by TCRdb to between 2018 and 2020). The method was the immunoSEQ multiplex PCR assay. TCRdb stores this immuneACCESS table with in-frame sequences only. Part of the clones is absent; in the studies checked, under half of the shortfall reflects unresolved V genes, and no reason is known for the rest. The sample table gives fewer than 35,000 clones. More than 3% of the sample is in the top ten clones. Sequenced input: blood buffy coat. Receptors originate from a woman between 18 and 70 years old with a cervical HPV16 infection that either progressed to CIN3+ or cleared (not recorded which).

Of note for this clone: The CDR3 goes on 3 residues after the read ends, and that part is filled in from the germline J gene. The rearrangement uses TRBV19 and TRBJ1-6; D not certain. With 0 bases removed from V and 6 bases from J, the gap between germline ends came to 18 bases. Germline CDR1 and CDR2: LNHDA and SQIVND (reference sequence). The length of the CDR3 is 18 residues. This CDR3 is CASSIDVGGGLGNSPLHF. The sequenced CDR3 bases are TGTGCCAGTAGTATAGATGTCGGCGGTGGCTTAGGTAATTCACCC.

As for this clone: The DNA ends 3 residues before the CDR3 does, and the rest of the CDR3 is filled in from the germline J gene. V is TRBV10-2 and J is TRBJ2-1; 13 bases are shared with TRBD2. V dropped 6 bases and J dropped 9; count of bases not matched to a gene: 8. Germline V CDR1 and CDR2: WSHSY, SAAADI. The CDR3 contains 15 residues. This CDR3 reads CASSPTSGGAGEQFF. Partial CDR3 DNA: TGCGCCAGCAGCCCAACTAGCGGGGGGGCCGGTGAG.

Turning to this clone: One end of the junction varies from germline; a read error may be responsible. This sample also contains other DNA sequences that code for the same CDR3. The CDR3 sequence: CASSPRTGSGNTIYF. The DNA read from the CDR3 is TGTGCCAGCTCACCAAGGACAGGGTCCGGAAACACA. The V gene is TRBV18, the J gene TRBJ1-3, with 8 bases that match TRBD1. The DNA ends 3 residues before the CDR3 does, and the rest of the CDR3 is filled in from the germline J gene. Germline-derived CDR1 and CDR2 are KGHSH and LQKENI. This CDR3 is 15 amino acids long.

As concerns this clone: The read finishes 3 residues shy of the CDR3 end, and the germline J gene is used to complete it. The chain is built from TRBV19 and TRBJ2-1; 11 bases line up with TRBD1. The V and J ends lost 4 bases and 6 bases, in that order; junction bases with no gene match: 5. Germline V CDR1 and CDR2: LNHDA, SQIVND (reference sequence). The CDR3 has 15 residues. The CDR3 DNA, read in part, is TGTGCCAGTAGTAAGGACAGGGGGCGTACCAATGAG. As protein: CASSKDRGRTNE. The full-length CDR3 reads as CASSKDRGRTNEQFF.

Points on this clone: The DNA ends 3 residues before the CDR3 does, and the rest of the CDR3 is filled in from the germline J gene. The genes are TRBV2 and TRBJ2-1, with TRBD2 identical over 9 bases. V lost 7 bases to trimming and J lost 6 bases; unmatched junction nucleotides: 10. CDR1 and CDR2 from the germline V gene are SNHLY and FYNNEI. The CDR3 covers 15 residues. The CDR3 sequence: CASKSRGGAGNEQFF. The sequenced part of the CDR3 DNA is TGTGCCAGCAAAAGTCGCGGGGGGGCTGGCAATGAG.

Its frequency marks this clone as medium-sized. The missing CDR3 end, 3 residues past where the read stops, is filled in from the germline J gene. The rearrangement uses TRBV29-1 and TRBJ2-5; 14 bases fit TRBD2. The CDR3 has 13 residues. Germline V lookup: CDR1 SQVTM, CDR2 ANQGSEA. Losses at the gene ends were 6 bases for V and 7 bases for J; bases not matched to a gene: 4. The CDR3 reads CSVGLAGEVTQYF. The DNA read from the CDR3 is TGCAGCGTGGGACTAGCGGGGGAGGTGACC.

For this clone: The observed sequence ends 3 residues before the CDR3 terminus, with the missing tail filled in from the germline J gene. V gene TRBV7-3 combines with J gene TRBJ1-2; maybe TRBD1 (5 bases). CDR3 length: 14 amino acids. Germline loops: CDR1 SGHTA, CDR2 FQGTGA. The CDR3 loop is CASSLLGQTDTYTF. Partial CDR3 DNA: TGTGCCAGCAGCTTATTGGGGCAGACAGATACC.

About this clone: The read falls 3 residues short of the CDR3 end, and the missing part is taken from the germline J gene. This chain connects TRBV7-2 to TRBJ2-7, with D perhaps TRBD1 or TRBD2 (6 bases each). V gave up 5 bases and J gave up 0 bases, with 14 bases separating them. Germline V gives CDR1 SGHTA, CDR2 FQGNSA. The CDR3 has 15 amino acids. CDR3 DNA (partial): TGTGCCAGCAGCCTCTCCGGAGGGGGCTCCTACGAG. This codes for CASSLSGGGSYE. The entire CDR3 reads CASSLSGGGSYEQYF.

As regards this clone: Coverage ceases 3 residues before the CDR3 finishes, and the germline J gene fills in the end. This chain uses TRBV13 with TRBJ1-1; 7 bases align to TRBD1. The ends lost 1 base at V and 4 bases at J; junction bases unmatched: 6. The CDR3 contains 15 residues. CDR1 PRHDT and CDR2 FYEKMQ come from the germline V gene (reference sequence). Incomplete CDR3 DNA: TGTGCCAGCAGCTTAGACTTACAGGGGTTCACTGAA. Its translation: CASSLDLQGFTE. The whole CDR3 reads CASSLDLQGFTEAFF. Using reference TRBV13 and TRBJ1-1 for the parts outside the CDR3, the full variable domain is AAGVIQSPRHLIKEKRETATLKCYPIPRHDTVYWYQQGPGQDPQFLISFYEKMQSDKGSIPDRFSAQQFSDYHSELNMSSLELGDSALYFCASSLDLQGFTEAFFGQGTRLTVV.

As regards this clone: The CDR3 extends 3 residues past the end of the read, so its final part is completed from the germline J gene. This rearrangement joins TRBV19 to TRBJ1-2; 8 positions agree with TRBD1. Germline V gives CDR1 LNHDA, CDR2 SQIVND (reference sequence). This CDR3 region has 15 residues. After removal of 9 bases from V and 4 bases from J, the junction contained 13 bases not matched to a gene. The DNA read from the CDR3 is TGTGCCAGCAATGTCCAGGGGGCGCTGACCTATGGC. Encoded protein: CASNVQGALTYG. The whole CDR3 region reads CASNVQGALTYGYTF.

As regards this clone: The CDR3 is cut off 3 residues early in the read; its end comes from the germline J gene. The chain uses TRBV19 and TRBJ2-3, with D unresolved. CDR1 is LNHDA, CDR2 SQIVND, per germline (reference sequence). Trimming pared 7 bases from V and 6 bases from J, leaving 17 bases between. CDR3 length: 14 amino acids. The CDR3 protein is CASTARWAMDTQYF. CDR3 bases read: TGTGCCAGTACAGCTCGCTGGGCCATGGATACG.

Worth noting for this clone: The DNA ends 3 residues before the CDR3 does, and the rest of the CDR3 is filled in from the germline J gene. This chain joins TRBV6-4 and TRBJ2-3, with 7 bases identical to TRBD1. This CDR3 spans 17 amino acids. Germline CDR1 is MRHNA and CDR2 is SNTAGT. The CDR3 spells CASSDSYNRGEHQPQYF. The sequenced part of the CDR3 DNA is TGTGCCAGCAGTGACTCCTATAACAGGGGAGAGCACCAGCCG.

Of note for this clone: Sequencing ends 3 residues short of the CDR3 end; the germline J gene provides the rest. The V and J genes are TRBV5-6 and TRBJ1-6, with 9 nucleotides matching TRBD1. V gave up 4 bases and J gave up 8 bases; unmatched junction bases: 7. In germline, CDR1 is SGHDT, CDR2 YYEEEE. This CDR3 has 15 amino acids. Here the CDR3 reads CASSKPGTGHSPLHF. The CDR3 DNA, read in part, is TGTGCCAGCAGCAAACCCGGGACAGGGCATTCACCC.

As to this clone: The missing CDR3 end, 3 residues past where the read stops, is filled in from the germline J gene. The chain joins TRBV19 to TRBJ1-3; TRBD1 matches at 8 bases. Germline trimming cut 6 bases from V and 4 bases from J; bases unmatched to any gene: 11. Germline CDR1 and CDR2: LNHDA and SQIVND (reference sequence). This CDR3 contains 16 residues. CDR3 loop: CASSGPWRQGGNTIYF. The CDR3 bases that were read are TGTGCCAGTAGCGGACCCTGGAGACAGGGGGGAAACACC. Complete variable domain (other parts from reference TRBV19 and TRBJ1-3): DGGITQSPKYLFRKEGQNVTLSCEQNLNHDAMYWYRQDPGQGLRLIYYSQIVNDFQKGDIAEGYSVSREKKESFPLTVTSAQKNPTAFYLCASSGPWRQGGNTIYFGEGSWLTVV.

On this clone: The CDR3 is cut off 3 residues early in the read; its end comes from the germline J gene. The genes are TRBV5-1 and TRBJ2-3, with 9 bases matching TRBD2. Germline lookup yields CDR1 SGHRS and CDR2 YFSETQ. This CDR3 spans 14 amino acids. The CDR3 DNA, read in part, is TGCGCCAGTCTAAGCGGGGGGATCCAAGAGACG. It is translated as CASLSGGIQET. The full-length CDR3 reads as CASLSGGIQETQYF. Variable domain in full (rest from reference TRBV5-1 and TRBJ2-3): KAGVTQTPRYLIKTRGQQVTLSCSPISGHRSVSWYQQTPGQGLQFLFEYFSETQRNKGNFPGRFSGRQFSNSRSEMNVSTLELGDSALYLCASLSGGIQETQYFGPGTRLTVL.

A remark on this clone: The CDR3 end falls 3 residues outside the read, so it is completed with the germline J gene. This chain uses TRBV18 with TRBJ1-2; tentatively, D is TRBD1 (5 bases). Germline lookup yields CDR1 KGHSH and CDR2 LQKENI. This CDR3 comprises 15 residues. The V gene lost 4 bases and the J gene lost 4 bases, with 16 bases spanning the gap. This CDR3 is CASSRDQGLGYGYTF. The sequenced part of the CDR3 DNA is TGTGCCAGCTCACGAGATCAGGGTTTGGGCTATGGC.

Points on this clone: The read gets to within 3 residues of the CDR3 end, and the germline J gene fills in the rest. The chain links TRBV7-2 to TRBJ1-3; D unclear. Germline CDR1 reads SGHTA; CDR2 reads FQGNSA. Trimming pared 2 bases from V and 4 bases from J, leaving 6 bases between. The CDR3 totals 13 residues. The CDR3 is CASSLKPGNTIYF. Partial CDR3 DNA: TGTGCCAGCAGCTTAAAGCCGGGAAACACC.

Concerning this clone itself: The observed sequence ends 3 residues before the CDR3 terminus, with the missing tail filled in from the germline J gene. The chain joins TRBV29-1 to TRBJ1-5, with D maybe TRBD1 (6 bases). Trimming removed 6 bases from V and 0 bases from J, with 15 bases in between. Germline-derived CDR1 and CDR2 are SQVTM and ANQGSEA. This CDR3 contains 15 residues. Incomplete CDR3 DNA: TGCAGCGTAGCCTACAGGGCGGATAGCAATCAGCCC. Protein product: CSVAYRADSNQP. The CDR3, in full, reads CSVAYRADSNQPQHF. Looking up the rest from reference TRBV29-1 and TRBJ1-5 gives the full variable domain: SAVISQKPSRDICQRGTSLTIQCQVDSQVTMMFWYRQQPGQSLTLIATANQGSEATYESGFVIDKFPISRPNLTFSTLTVSNMSPEDSSIYLCSVAYRADSNQPQHFGDGTRLSIL.

As to this clone: The read terminates 3 residues ahead of where the CDR3 ends, so the germline J gene completes it. The rearrangement links TRBV5-1 to TRBJ2-7, with D perhaps matching TRBD2 (5 bases). There are 16 residues in the CDR3. Trimming cost V 3 bases and J 2 bases, with 18 bases left between them. CDR1 is SGHRS and CDR2 is YFSETQ in the germline V gene. This CDR3 is CASSSPQLGLPYEQYF. The sequenced CDR3 bases are TGCGCCAGCAGCTCCCCTCAACTAGGCCTGCCCTACGAG.